This T cell receptor beta chain was identified during a study of control samples from healthy donors and cancer patients. This CDR3 has 15 amino acids. Looked up from germline, CDR1 is MNHEY and CDR2 is SMNVEV (reference sequence). V was trimmed by 3 bases and J by 8 bases, leaving 14 bases between them. Method: immunoSEQ multiplex PCR; TCRdb's copy keeps in-frame clones and lacks some. The table shows over 150,000 clones, with 90% to 95% occurring only once. The origin of this receptor is a man aged 30 to 45 in good health. The chain uses TRBV27 and TRBJ1-6; D not resolved. Sequenced input: blood. In DNA form, the CDR3 reads TGTGCCAGCAGTTTGGAAGGGAAGCGTTATTCACCCCTCCACTTT. Protein sequence: CASSLEGKRYSPLHF.